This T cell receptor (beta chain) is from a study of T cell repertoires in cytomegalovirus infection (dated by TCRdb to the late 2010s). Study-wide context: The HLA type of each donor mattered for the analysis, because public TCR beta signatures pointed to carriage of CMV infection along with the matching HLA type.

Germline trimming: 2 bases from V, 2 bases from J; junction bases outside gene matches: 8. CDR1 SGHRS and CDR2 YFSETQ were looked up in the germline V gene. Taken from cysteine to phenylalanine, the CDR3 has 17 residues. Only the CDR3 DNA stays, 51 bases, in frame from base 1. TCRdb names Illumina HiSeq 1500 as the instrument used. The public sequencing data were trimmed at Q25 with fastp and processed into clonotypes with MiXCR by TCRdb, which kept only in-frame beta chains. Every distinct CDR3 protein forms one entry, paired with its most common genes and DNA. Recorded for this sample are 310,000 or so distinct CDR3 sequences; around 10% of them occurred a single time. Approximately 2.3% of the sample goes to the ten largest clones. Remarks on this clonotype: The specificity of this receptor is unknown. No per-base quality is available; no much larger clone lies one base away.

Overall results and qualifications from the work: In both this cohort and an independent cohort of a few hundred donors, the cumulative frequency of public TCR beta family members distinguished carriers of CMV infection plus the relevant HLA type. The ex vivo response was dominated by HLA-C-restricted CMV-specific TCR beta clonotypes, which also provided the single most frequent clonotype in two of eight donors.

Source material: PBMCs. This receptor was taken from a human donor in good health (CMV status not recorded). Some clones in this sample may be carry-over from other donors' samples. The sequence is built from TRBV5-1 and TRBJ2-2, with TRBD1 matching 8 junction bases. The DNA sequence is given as TGCGCCAGCAGCTTAGGAACCGGGACAGGCAACACCGGGGAGCTGTTTTTT. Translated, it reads CASSLGTGTGNTGELFF.